The 11 T cell receptor beta chains listed next were all sequenced from one sample in a study of blood T cell repertoires in COVID-19. Here immunoSEQ multiplex PCR was the method, and the copy in TCRdb shows in-frame clones only, minus some. The table lists fewer than 95,000 clones, 80% to 90% of them singletons. The sequenced material came from peripheral blood. The receptors were sampled from a man aged 50-59 years with acute or convalescent COVID-19.

Only a few counts were recorded for this clone. The genes are TRBV23-1 and TRBJ2-7; D might be TRBD1 (6 bases). TRBV23-1 is flagged as an ORF with uncertain function. Trimming pared 8 bases from V and 0 bases from J, leaving 11 bases between. This CDR3 is built from 13 residues. This CDR3 reads CASGDRSSYEQYF. The CDR3 bases are TGCGCCAGCGGAGACAGGAGCTCCTACGAGCAGTACTTC.

This clone showed up just a few times. The rearrangement links TRBV5-1 to TRBJ2-3, with 7 nucleotides matching TRBD1. J was trimmed by 2 bases and V by 4 bases; bases with no gene match: 4. The germline V gene has CDR1 SGHRS and CDR2 YFSETQ. The CDR3 has 14 residues. In DNA form, the CDR3 reads TGCGCCAGCAGCCAGGGGGTCCCCACAGATACGCAGTATTTT. It translates to CASSQGVPTDTQYF.

This sequence joins TRBV19 and TRBJ2-3; 14 bases agree with TRBD2. The V gene end was trimmed by 7 bases and the J gene end by 6 bases; junction bases not matched to a gene: 15. Germline V CDR1 and CDR2: LNHDA, SQIVND (reference sequence). The CDR3 length is 18 residues. CDR3 in DNA: TGTGCCAGTACCCTTTCGGGACTAGCGGGGGCCCGCGTGGATACGCAGTATTTT. Its protein is CASTLSGLAGARVDTQYF. Using reference TRBV19 and TRBJ2-3 for the parts outside the CDR3, the full variable domain is DGGITQSPKYLFRKEGQNVTLSCEQNLNHDAMYWYRQDPGQGLRLIYYSQIVNDFQKGDIAEGYSVSREKKESFPLTVTSAQKNPTAFYLCASTLSGLAGARVDTQYFGPGTRLTVL.

This clone came up once. The chain employs TRBV19 and TRBJ2-7, with D possibly being TRBD1 (6 bases). The CDR3 has 14 residues. Germline V lookup: CDR1 LNHDA, CDR2 SQIVND (reference sequence). V was pared by 4 bases and J by 0 bases, with 10 bases between. The CDR3 DNA reads TGTGCCAGTAGTAGACAGGTGAGCTCCTACGAGCAGTACTTC. It yields the protein CASSRQVSSYEQYF.

CDR3 nucleotide sequence: TGTGCCAGTAGCAATATGATCATGGGAGGGGACTATGGCTACACCTTC. Amino acids: CASSNMIMGGDYGYTF. V usage is TRBV19 and J usage is TRBJ1-2; D may be TRBD1 (5 bases). The V gene's germline CDR1 is LNHDA and CDR2 SQIVND (reference sequence). V was pared by 6 bases and J by 3 bases, with 20 bases between. The CDR3 extends over 16 amino acids.

V and J are TRBV18 and TRBJ1-5; TRBD1 matches 9 bases. Germline loops: CDR1 KGHSH, CDR2 LQKENI. The CDR3 spans 15 residues. Trimming took 3 bases from V and 7 from J; bases not matched to a gene: 7. CDR3 loop: CASSPSRDRDQPQHF. CDR3 coding DNA: TGTGCCAGCTCACCGTCCCGGGACAGGGACCAGCCCCAGCATTTT.

The chain links TRBV20-1 to TRBJ1-3; TRBD1 is a possible D gene (6 bases). The CDR3 contains 11 residues. The germline gives CDR1 DFQATT, CDR2 SNEGSKA (reference sequence). With 5 bases removed from V and 6 bases from J, the gap between germline ends came to 8 bases. CDR3 in amino acids: CSAYRENTIYF. In nucleotides, the CDR3 is TGCAGTGCTTACAGGGAAAACACCATATATTTT.

The chain is built from TRBV5-1 and TRBJ1-1, with no clear D. The CDR3 has 16 residues. Trimming shortened V by 3 bases and J by 3 bases, and 18 bases separated the two germline ends. Germline V CDR1 and CDR2: SGHRS, YFSETQ. The CDR3 is CASSYGLEYGDTEAFF. The CDR3, as DNA: TGCGCCAGCAGCTACGGACTGGAATACGGCGACACTGAAGCTTTCTTT.

The V and J genes are TRBV28 and TRBJ1-1, with 7 bases aligning to TRBD1. This CDR3 contains 13 residues. V shed 6 bases, J shed 6 bases, and the junction held 7 bases outside the gene matches. The germline V gene encodes CDR1 MDHEN and CDR2 SYDVKM. As DNA, the CDR3 is TGTGCCAGCAGCCTGGGACAGAGCGCTGAAGCTTTCTTT. Translated: CASSLGQSAEAFF.

The V and J genes are TRBV18 and TRBJ2-3; TRBD2 is a possible D gene (6 bases). The V gene's germline CDR1 is KGHSH and CDR2 LQKENI. The CDR3 consists of 16 residues. V lost 0 bases and J lost 2, with 12 bases in between. The CDR3 nucleotides are TGTGCCAGCTCACCACCCCTCGGGGGATCCACAGATACGCAGTATTTT. Amino acids: CASSPPLGGSTDTQYF.

CDR3 region: CASSDSGGLNGYTF. The CDR3 nucleotides read TGTGCCAGCAGTGACTCCGGGGGACTTAATGGCTACACCTTC. This sequence joins TRBV6-4 and TRBJ1-2; D is possibly TRBD1 (5 bases). Trimming removed 0 bases at V and 6 bases at J, with 11 bases between. CDR3 length equals 14 residues. Germline V gives CDR1 MRHNA, CDR2 SNTAGT.